A single sample is the source of the 18 T cell receptor beta chains below, sequenced in a study of T-cell reconstitution after alpha-beta-depleted transplantation in children. Molecular barcoding with unique molecular identifiers was used for the TCRbeta library. TCRdb called the PCR reads again in MiXCR, with one record for every CDR3 protein. The sample yields 600,000 to 700,000 distinct CDR3 sequences, 13% seen once. Sequenced here: PBMCs, sampled before TCRalphabeta/CD19-depleted stem cell transplant. All receptors derive from a girl aged 2-9 years with congenital amegakaryocytic thrombocytopenia, due to receive a stem cell transplant.

This chain uses TRBV5-1 with TRBJ2-3; D remains unclear. From germline, CDR1 is SGHRS and CDR2 YFSETQ. Trimming left V 4 bases short and J 3 bases short, with 18 bases between. This CDR3 contains 16 residues. The DNA of the CDR3 is TGCGCCAGCAGCGTGTACGCGATCCCCCAAACAGATACGCAGTATTTT. This gives the protein CASSVYAIPQTDTQYF.

This clonotype was detected ten times or more. The chain carries TRBV5-1 and TRBJ2-3; tentative D call: TRBD1 (5 bases). Germline V gene lookup returns CDR1 SGHRS and CDR2 YFSETQ. The ends were cut back, 4 bases at V and 1 base at J, with 10 bases in the middle. The CDR3 runs to 14 residues. The CDR3 DNA is TGCGCCAGCAGCCTTCGACAGCGCACAGATACGCAGTATTTT. Protein product: CASSLRQRTDTQYF.

J is TRBJ2-2 and V is TRBV10-3; 7 nucleotides match TRBD1. CDR1 and CDR2 from the germline V gene are ENHRY and SYGVKD. Trimming removed 7 bases from V and 5 bases from J; junction bases left unmatched: 7. The CDR3 consists of 14 residues. In nucleotides, the CDR3 is TGTGCCATCAAAGGGGGCCCCAGGACCGGGGAGCTGTTTTTT. Translating gives CAIKGGPRTGELFF.

This clonotype has more than one count but fewer than ten. V and J are TRBV24-1 and TRBJ2-1; 13 bases are shared with TRBD2. After removal of 1 base from V and 6 bases from J, the junction contained 2 bases not matched to a gene. Germline lookup yields CDR1 KGHDR and CDR2 SFDVKD. The CDR3 length is 16 residues. DNA for the CDR3: TGTGCCACCAGTGATTTAAGACTAGCGGGAGGCAATGAGCAGTTCTTC. Protein: CATSDLRLAGGNEQFF.

The sample holds many counts of this clonotype. The J gene is TRBJ2-7, the V gene TRBV6-5; 7 bases fit TRBD2. This CDR3 comprises 13 residues. CDR1 is MNHEY and CDR2 is SVGAGI in the germline V gene. J was trimmed by 4 bases and V by 2 bases; bases with no gene match: 2. Here the CDR3 reads CASSYGLGYEQYF. CDR3 DNA: TGTGCCAGCAGTTACGGACTAGGGTACGAGCAGTACTTC.

The chain is built from TRBV20-1 and TRBJ2-3; D remains unclear. This CDR3 contains 15 residues. Germline V lookup: CDR1 DFQATT, CDR2 SNEGSKA (reference sequence). Trimming removed 0 bases at V and 0 bases at J, with 10 bases between. CDR3 DNA sequence: TGCAGTGCTAGAGATTTCAGCTTGAGCACAGATACGCAGTATTTT. Its translation is CSARDFSLSTDTQYF.

This clonotype occurred a few times. The chain recombines TRBV7-9 with TRBJ2-7; D gene uncertain. Germline CDR1 and CDR2: SEHNR and FQNEAQ (reference sequence). Between the trimmed V and J ends, which lost 2 bases and 2 bases, there was a span of 10 bases. This CDR3 has 14 residues. The CDR3 loop reads CASSLTVPPYEQYF. The CDR3 DNA sequence: TGTGCCAGCAGCTTAACGGTTCCACCCTACGAGCAGTACTTC.

Worth noting for this clonotype: Its ends do not fully match the called genes, so a read error is possible. J is TRBJ2-1 and V is TRBV5-5, with D possibly matching TRBD1 (5 bases). Germline V gives CDR1 SGHKS, CDR2 YYEKEE (reference sequence). CDR3 length equals 17 residues. The CDR3 sequence: CASSFRGPQVSYNDQFF. DNA for the CDR3: TGTGCCAGCAGCTTTCGAGGACCACAGGTTAGCTACAATGACCAGTTCTTC.

V and J are TRBV12-5 and TRBJ1-4; unclear D gene. The CDR3 spans 16 residues. Germline V gene lookup returns CDR1 LGHNT and CDR2 FRNRAP. Trimming left V 4 bases short and J 0 bases short, with 12 bases between. The CDR3 nucleotides read TGTGCTAGTGGTTCAGAGCCCGGCGCAACTAATGAAAAACTGTTTTTT. Translation gives CASGSEPGATNEKLFF.

This clonotype was seen at least ten times. CDR3 region: CASTSYRTGELFF. DNA of the CDR3: TGCGCCAGCACTTCATACAGGACCGGGGAGCTGTTTTTT. The chain uses TRBV5-1 and TRBJ2-2, with D perhaps matching TRBD1 (5 bases). CDR1 and CDR2 from the germline V gene are SGHRS and YFSETQ. The CDR3 is 13 amino acids. With 6 bases removed from V and 5 bases from J, the gap between germline ends came to 11 bases.

Comment on this clonotype: Being one base from a much bigger clone, this may be a read error. The genes are TRBV20-1 and TRBJ2-3, with 9 bases identical to TRBD2. The CDR3 consists of 16 residues. Germline loops: CDR1 DFQATT, CDR2 SNEGSKA (reference sequence). The CDR3 protein is CCARAHSGSGRDTQYF. The CDR3 region has the DNA TGCTGTGCTAGAGCCCATAGCGGGAGCGGTAGGGATACGCAGTATTTT.

The table lists this clonotype with many counts. The rearrangement uses TRBV3-1 and TRBJ2-1, with 7 bases fitting TRBD2. J was trimmed by 4 bases and V by 1 base; bases with no gene match: 4. CDR1 LGHDT and CDR2 YNNKEL come from the germline V gene (reference sequence). This CDR3 region has 15 residues. Here the CDR3 reads CASSQGDSGYNEQFF. The CDR3 DNA sequence: TGTGCCAGCAGCCAAGGTGATAGCGGGTACAATGAGCAGTTCTTC.

This chain uses TRBV20-1 with TRBJ2-1; 10 bases are shared with TRBD1. With 6 bases clipped from V and 15 bases from J, the junction kept 11 bases outside the gene matches. The CDR3 is 12 residues long. In germline, CDR1 is DFQATT, CDR2 SNEGSKA (reference sequence). CDR3 DNA: TGCAGTGCGTCTCCGGGACAGGGGATCCGGTTCTTC. Protein sequence: CSASPGQGIRFF.

This clonotype occurred a few times. The chain joins TRBV5-1 to TRBJ2-1; tentative D call: TRBD1 (5 bases). V was shortened by 1 base and J by 9 bases, with 11 bases between the two germline ends. Per the germline V gene, CDR1 is SGHRS and CDR2 is YFSETQ. This CDR3 comprises 13 residues. The CDR3 protein is CASSLIPGAEQFF. The CDR3 DNA reads as TGCGCCAGCAGCTTGATACCTGGGGCTGAGCAGTTCTTC. Drawing the rest from reference TRBV5-1 and TRBJ2-1, the complete variable domain is KAGVTQTPRYLIKTRGQQVTLSCSPISGHRSVSWYQQTPGQGLQFLFEYFSETQRNKGNFPGRFSGRQFSNSRSEMNVSTLELGDSALYLCASSLIPGAEQFFGPGTRLTVL.

Only a few counts were recorded for this clonotype. The chain combines TRBV28 with TRBJ2-7; TRBD2 is a possible D gene (6 bases). V was clipped by 9 bases and J by 3 bases, with 12 bases between them. The CDR3 contains 12 residues. Germline V CDR1 and CDR2: MDHEN, SYDVKM. The CDR3, as DNA: TGTGCCAGTAAGGGACTTAACTACGAGCAGTACTTC. Residues: CASKGLNYEQYF.

This clonotype was counted at least ten times. The chain joins TRBV7-9 to TRBJ2-1, with unresolved D. The length of the CDR3 is 12 residues. Germline V CDR1 and CDR2: SEHNR, FQNEAQ (reference sequence). V lost 2 bases, J lost 10 bases, and 9 bases lay in between. As DNA, the CDR3 is TGTGCCAGCAGCTTAACCGGCGGCGAGCAGTTCTTC. Its translation: CASSLTGGEQFF.

The chain links TRBV29-1 to TRBJ2-3, with TRBD1 as a possible D gene (6 bases). Germline values: CDR1 SQVTM, CDR2 ANQGSEA. There are 15 residues in the CDR3. Trimming cost V 4 bases and J 1 base, with 15 bases left between them. Written as DNA, the CDR3 is TGCAGCGTTGGTCAGGGGACGGCTCGCACAGATACGCAGTATTTT. Translating gives CSVGQGTARTDTQYF.

This clonotype was observed a few times. The rearrangement links TRBV7-9 to TRBJ2-1; 8 bases are a match to TRBD2. The CDR3 consists of 14 residues. The germline V gene has CDR1 SEHNR and CDR2 FQNEAQ (reference sequence). Trimming removed 4 bases from V and 6 bases from J; junction bases left unmatched: 5. The CDR3 DNA reads as TGTGCCAGCAGCTCCGGACTAGCACCCAATGAGCAGTTCTTC. Its protein is CASSSGLAPNEQFF.